This passage covers 9 T cell receptor beta chains from one sample sequenced in a study of T cell responses to AZD1222 COVID-19 vaccine. Generated by immunoSEQ multiplex PCR, the TCRdb table keeps only in-frame clones and is missing some. This table holds approximately 110,000 clones, approximately 88% found once. Sequencing used peripheral blood, obtained 28 days after the second AZD1222 dose. These receptors all come from an adult who received the AZD1222 COVID-19 vaccine.

This chain connects TRBV5-1 to TRBJ2-2, with D maybe TRBD2 (6 bases). Trimming took 0 bases from V and 1 from J, leaving 10 bases between them. The CDR3 has 16 amino acids. CDR1 and CDR2 from the germline V gene are SGHRS and YFSETQ. CDR3: CASSLEGTLNTGELFF. The CDR3 coding sequence is TGCGCCAGCAGCTTGGAGGGGACTCTGAACACCGGGGAGCTGTTTTTT.

A word on this clone: The junction and the germline gene differ at one end; a read error may be behind it. J is TRBJ2-1 and V is TRBV10-1; 11 bases are a match to TRBD2. This CDR3 has 15 residues. Per the germline V gene, CDR1 is WNHNN and CDR2 is SYGVQD (reference sequence). The CDR3 sequence is CASSPSGGSSNEQFF. Here the CDR3 DNA reads TGCGCCAGCTCACCTAGCGGGGGGTCCTCCAATGAGCAGTTCTTC.

In its sample, this clone was seen once. This rearrangement joins TRBV7-2 to TRBJ2-1; TRBD2 aligns across 9 bases. The germline V gene encodes CDR1 SGHTA and CDR2 FQGNSA. This CDR3 spans 15 amino acids. J gave up 9 bases and V 5 bases, and 11 bases lay outside the gene matches. CDR3 bases: TGTGCCAGCAGCAAAGGGGGAGCGGGGGGTTTTGAGCAGTTCTTC. Its protein product is CASSKGGAGGFEQFF.

The J gene is TRBJ1-1, the V gene TRBV6-5; D not certain. The CDR3 covers 12 residues. Trimming removed 7 bases from V and 7 bases from J, with 13 bases in between. Germline V gene sequence: CDR1 MNHEY, CDR2 SVGAGI. The CDR3, as DNA: TGTGCCAGCAACCAAATAACGGGTGAAGCTTTCTTT. This translates into CASNQITGEAFF.

The chain combines TRBV3-1 (or the pseudogene TRBV3-2) with TRBJ1-2, with D unresolved. Trimming removed 2 bases from V and 0 bases from J, with 10 bases in between. CDR1 and CDR2 (germline): LGHDT, YNNKEL (reference sequence). CDR3 length: 15 residues. CDR3 nucleotides: TGTGCCAGCAGCCAAACCTCAGGAGCTAACTATGGCTACACCTTC. Its translation is CASSQTSGANYGYTF.

The gene calls are TRBV18 and TRBJ1-2; D unresolved. CDR1 and CDR2 (germline): KGHSH, LQKENI. V dropped 0 bases and J dropped 3 bases, with 5 bases sitting between them. The CDR3 sequence is 13 residues long. The CDR3 region is CASSPPHDYGYTF. CDR3 nucleotides: TGTGCCAGCTCACCACCCCATGACTATGGCTACACCTTC.

The V and J genes are TRBV7-2 and TRBJ1-6; D is ambiguous. Trimming stripped 5 bases from V and 9 bases from J, with 14 bases between. This CDR3 has 14 amino acids. Germline V gives CDR1 SGHTA, CDR2 FQGNSA. The DNA for the CDR3 is TGTGCCAGCAGCCCTTCCGGACCCAGTTCACCCCTCCACTTT. The encoded protein is CASSPSGPSSPLHF.

This clone has just one count. The chain couples TRBV3-1 (or the pseudogene TRBV3-2) to TRBJ1-1, with a tentative D call TRBD1 (5 bases). The germline gives CDR1 LGHDT, CDR2 YNNKEL (reference sequence). This CDR3 spans 14 amino acids. V was shortened by 0 bases and J by 4 bases, with 9 bases between the two germline ends. The CDR3 DNA reads as TGTGCCAGCAGCCAAGAAGCAGGGTTCACTGAAGCTTTCTTT. Its protein product is CASSQEAGFTEAFF.

The J gene is TRBJ1-6, the V gene TRBV9; a possible D gene is TRBD1 (6 bases). Between the trimmed V and J ends, which lost 6 bases and 9 bases, there was a span of 13 bases. This CDR3 contains 13 residues. Looked up from germline, CDR1 is SGDLS and CDR2 is YYNGEE. The chain's CDR3 is CASTRDISSPLHF. In DNA, the CDR3 is TGTGCCAGCACCCGGGACATATCTTCACCCCTCCACTTT.